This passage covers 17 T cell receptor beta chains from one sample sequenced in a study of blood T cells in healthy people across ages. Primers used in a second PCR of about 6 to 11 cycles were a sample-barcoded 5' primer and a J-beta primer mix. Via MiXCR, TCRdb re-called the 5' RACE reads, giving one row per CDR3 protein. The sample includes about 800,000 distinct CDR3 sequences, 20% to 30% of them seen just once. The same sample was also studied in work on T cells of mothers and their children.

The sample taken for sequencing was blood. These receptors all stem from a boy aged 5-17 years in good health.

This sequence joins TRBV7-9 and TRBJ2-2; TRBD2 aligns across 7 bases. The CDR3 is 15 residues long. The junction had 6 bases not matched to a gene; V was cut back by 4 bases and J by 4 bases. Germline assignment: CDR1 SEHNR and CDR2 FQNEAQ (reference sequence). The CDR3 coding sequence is TGTGCCAGCAGCTCCGCCCGGGAGGCCACCGGGGAGCTGTTTTTT. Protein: CASSSAREATGELFF. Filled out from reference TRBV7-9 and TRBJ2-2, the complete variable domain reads DTGVSQNPRHKITKRGQNVTFRCDPISEHNRLYWYRQTLGQGPEFLTYFQNEAQLEKSRLLSDRFSAERPKGSFSTLEIQRTEQGDSAMYLCASSSAREATGELFFGEGSRLTVL.

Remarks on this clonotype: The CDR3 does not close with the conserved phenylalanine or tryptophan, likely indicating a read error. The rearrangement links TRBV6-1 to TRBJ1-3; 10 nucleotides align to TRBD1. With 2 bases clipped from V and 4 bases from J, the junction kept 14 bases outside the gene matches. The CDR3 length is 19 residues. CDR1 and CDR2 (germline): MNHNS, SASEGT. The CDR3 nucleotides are TGTGCCAGCAGTGAAACTCCGGGACAGGGGAGAGTGCGCGGAAACACCATATATCTT. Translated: CASSETPGQGRVRGNTIYL.

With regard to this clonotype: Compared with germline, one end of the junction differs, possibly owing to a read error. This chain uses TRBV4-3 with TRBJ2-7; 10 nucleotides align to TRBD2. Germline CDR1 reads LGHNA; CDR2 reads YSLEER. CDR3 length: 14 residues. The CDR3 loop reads CASSSGLAAYEQCF. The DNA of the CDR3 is TGCGCCAGCAGCTCCGGACTAGCGGCCTACGAGCAGTGCTTC.

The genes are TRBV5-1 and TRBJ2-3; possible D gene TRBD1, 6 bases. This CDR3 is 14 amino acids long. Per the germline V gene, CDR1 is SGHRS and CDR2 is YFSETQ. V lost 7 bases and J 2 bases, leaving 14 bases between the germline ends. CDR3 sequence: CASAPGQLTDTQYF. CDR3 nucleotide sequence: TGCGCCAGCGCGCCGGGACAACTCACAGATACGCAGTATTTT.

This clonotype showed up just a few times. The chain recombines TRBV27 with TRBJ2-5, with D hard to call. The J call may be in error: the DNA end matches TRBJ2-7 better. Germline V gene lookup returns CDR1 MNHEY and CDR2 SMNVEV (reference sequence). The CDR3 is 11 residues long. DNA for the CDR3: TGTGCCAGCAGTTTTGGGAACGAGCAGTACTTC. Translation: CASSFGNEQYF.

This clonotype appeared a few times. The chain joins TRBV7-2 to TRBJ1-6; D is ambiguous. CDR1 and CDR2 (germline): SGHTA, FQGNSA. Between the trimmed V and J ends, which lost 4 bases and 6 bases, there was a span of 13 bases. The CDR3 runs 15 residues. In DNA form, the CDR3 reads TGTGCCAGCAGCTCATCACGGGCCCTTAATTCACCCCTCCACTTT. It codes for CASSSSRALNSPLHF.

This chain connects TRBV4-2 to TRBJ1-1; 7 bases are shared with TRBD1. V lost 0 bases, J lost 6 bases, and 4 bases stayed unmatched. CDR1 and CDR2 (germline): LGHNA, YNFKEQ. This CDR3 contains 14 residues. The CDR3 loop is CASSQENRGPEAFF. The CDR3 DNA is TGTGCCAGCAGCCAAGAGAACAGGGGCCCTGAAGCTTTCTTT.

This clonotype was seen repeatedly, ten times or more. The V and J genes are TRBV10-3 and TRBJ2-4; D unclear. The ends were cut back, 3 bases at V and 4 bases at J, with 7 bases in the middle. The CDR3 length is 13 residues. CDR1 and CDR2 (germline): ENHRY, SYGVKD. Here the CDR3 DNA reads TGTGCCATCAGTGAAGAGACTAAAAACATTCAGTACTTC. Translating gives CAISEETKNIQYF.

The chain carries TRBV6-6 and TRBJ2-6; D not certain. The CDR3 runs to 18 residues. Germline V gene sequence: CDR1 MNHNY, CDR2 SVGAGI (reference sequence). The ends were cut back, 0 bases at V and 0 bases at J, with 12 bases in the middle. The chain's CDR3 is CASSYSMSRFSGANVLTF. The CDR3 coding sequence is TGTGCCAGCAGTTACTCGATGTCCCGATTCTCTGGGGCCAACGTCCTGACTTTC.

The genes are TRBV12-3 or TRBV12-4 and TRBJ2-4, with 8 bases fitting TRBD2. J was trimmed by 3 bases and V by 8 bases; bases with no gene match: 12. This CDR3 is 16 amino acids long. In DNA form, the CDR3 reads TGTGCCAGCTCCTCCCCCGGGAGGGGGGGCAAAAACATTCAGTACTTC. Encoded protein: CASSSPGRGGKNIQYF.

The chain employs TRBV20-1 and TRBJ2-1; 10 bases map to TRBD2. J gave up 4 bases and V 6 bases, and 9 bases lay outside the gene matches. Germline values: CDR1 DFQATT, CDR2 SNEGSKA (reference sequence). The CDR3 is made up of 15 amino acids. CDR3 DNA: TGCAGTGCCCCGGTAGCGGGAGGAAGGTACAATGAGCAGTTCTTC. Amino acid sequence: CSAPVAGGRYNEQFF.

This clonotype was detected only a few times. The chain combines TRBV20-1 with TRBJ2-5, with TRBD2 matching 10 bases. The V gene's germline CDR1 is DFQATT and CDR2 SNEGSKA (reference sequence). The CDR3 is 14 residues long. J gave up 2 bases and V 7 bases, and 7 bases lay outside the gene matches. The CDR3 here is CSDVRTSGQETQYF. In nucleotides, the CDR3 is TGCAGTGATGTGAGGACTAGCGGTCAAGAGACCCAGTACTTC.

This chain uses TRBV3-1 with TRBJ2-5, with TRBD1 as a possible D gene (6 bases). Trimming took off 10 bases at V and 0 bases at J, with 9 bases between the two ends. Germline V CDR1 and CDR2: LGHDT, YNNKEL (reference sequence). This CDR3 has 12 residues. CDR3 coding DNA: TGTGCCACAACAGGGTACCAAGAGACCCAGTACTTC. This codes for CATTGYQETQYF.

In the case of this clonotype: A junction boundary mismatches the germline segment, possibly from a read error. For the CDR3, the DNA is TGTGCCAGCAGCCAAGCCGTGGTCTGGGGGGGGGCCTACAATGAGCAGTTCTTT. Protein: CASSQAVVWGGAYNEQFF. V and J are TRBV14 and TRBJ2-1, with D possibly being TRBD2 (7 bases). The CDR3 loop spans 18 amino acids. The germline V gene has CDR1 SGHDN and CDR2 FVKESK.

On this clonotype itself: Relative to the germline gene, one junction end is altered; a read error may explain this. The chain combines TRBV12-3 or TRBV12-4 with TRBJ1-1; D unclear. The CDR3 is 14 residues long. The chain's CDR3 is CASSILRRVTKAFF. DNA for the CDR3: TGTGCCAGCAGTATACTGAGACGGGTCACTAAAGCTTTCTTT.

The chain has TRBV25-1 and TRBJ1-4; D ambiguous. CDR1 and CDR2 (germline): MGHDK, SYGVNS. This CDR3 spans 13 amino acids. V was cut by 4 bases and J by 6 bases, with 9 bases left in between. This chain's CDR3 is CASSAFRDEKLFF. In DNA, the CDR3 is TGTGCCAGCAGTGCGTTCAGAGATGAAAAACTGTTTTTT.

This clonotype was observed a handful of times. CDR3 sequence reads: CASSPLYGRSEETQYF. For the CDR3, the DNA is TGCGCCAGCAGCCCCCTTTACGGGAGGAGTGAAGAGACCCAGTACTTC. V is TRBV5-1 and J is TRBJ2-5; 7 bases are shared with TRBD2. The CDR3 runs to 16 residues. V lost 4 bases and J lost 3; bases outside the gene matches: 12. CDR1 and CDR2 (germline): SGHRS, YFSETQ.